These 32 T cell receptor beta chains originate from one sample sequenced in a study of T-cell reconstitution after alpha-beta-depleted transplantation in children. Construction of the TCRbeta library involved unique molecular identifiers. From the PCR reads, TCRdb called clonotypes with MiXCR, one entry per CDR3 protein. The table has fewer than 700,000 distinct CDR3 sequences, 13% seen once. This specimen was PBMCs, mostly from graft donor cells, taken 360 days after TCRalphabeta/CD19-depleted stem cell transplant. These receptors all come from a male patient younger than 18 who had a stem cell transplant for acute myeloid leukemia, so the T cells may come from the graft donor.

CDR3 bases: TGTGCCAGCAGCATGACCTACAGGGAGAACACTGAAGCTTTCTTT. It is translated as CASSMTYRENTEAFF. The chain recombines TRBV7-9 with TRBJ1-1, with a tentative D call TRBD1 (6 bases). Germline-derived CDR1 and CDR2 are SEHNR and FQNEAQ (reference sequence). CDR3 length equals 15 residues. Trimming left V 5 bases short and J 1 base short, with 14 bases between.

This clonotype has only a few counts. The rearrangement joins TRBV24-1 to TRBJ2-1; 8 bases map to TRBD2. This CDR3 is built from 16 residues. After removal of 0 bases from V and 8 bases from J, the junction contained 8 bases not matched to a gene. The V gene's germline CDR1 is KGHDR and CDR2 SFDVKD. CDR3 nucleotide sequence: TGTGCCACCAGTGATTTGGGGAGCGGGAGATTCTATGAGCAGTTCTTC. Translated, it gives CATSDLGSGRFYEQFF.

This clonotype was counted a few times. J is TRBJ2-3 and V is TRBV4-2; 13 nucleotides agree with TRBD2. V lost 0 bases, J lost 5 bases, and 5 bases stayed unmatched. The germline V gene encodes CDR1 LGHNA and CDR2 YNFKEQ. The CDR3 has 17 amino acids. Here the CDR3 DNA reads TGTGCCAGCAGCCAAGATCGACTAGCGGGAGGACAAGATACGCAGTATTTT. This translates into CASSQDRLAGGQDTQYF.

The chain has TRBV20-1 and TRBJ2-2; D is perhaps TRBD2 (5 bases). Germline lookup yields CDR1 DFQATT and CDR2 SNEGSKA (reference sequence). Trimming removed 1 base from V and 7 bases from J, with 16 bases in between. CDR3 size: 15 residues. CDR3: CSARGRGFRDGELFF. In DNA, the CDR3 is TGCAGTGCTAGAGGCCGCGGGTTTCGGGACGGGGAGCTGTTTTTT.

The chain combines TRBV20-1 with TRBJ2-3; 8 bases are shared with TRBD2. The CDR3 consists of 14 residues. Germline CDR1 reads DFQATT; CDR2 reads SNEGSKA (reference sequence). CDR3: CSASGAGVPDTQYF. The DNA for the CDR3 is TGCAGCGCGTCAGGAGCGGGAGTCCCAGATACGCAGTATTTT.

This clonotype came up many times. V is TRBV14 and J is TRBJ2-5; TRBD2 aligns across 8 bases. V was clipped by 4 bases and J by 4 bases; unmatched bases: 8. The CDR3 length is 15 residues. Germline V CDR1 and CDR2: SGHDN, FVKESK. In nucleotides, the CDR3 is TGTGCCAGCAGCCCCGACGGGGGGGGGATAGAGACCCAGTACTTC. Its translation is CASSPDGGGIETQYF.

This clonotype was counted a few times. The chain joins TRBV5-5 to TRBJ2-1; 9 positions match TRBD1. With V trimmed by 0 bases and J by 2 bases, 6 bases remained unmatched. Germline loops: CDR1 SGHKS, CDR2 YYEKEE (reference sequence). CDR3 length: 17 amino acids. CDR3 DNA sequence: TGTGCCAGCAGCTTGGCCGGAGGACAGGGGACCTACAATGAGCAGTTCTTC. This codes for CASSLAGGQGTYNEQFF.

The chain employs TRBV9 and TRBJ2-7; D is perhaps TRBD2 (7 bases). The CDR3 covers 14 residues. The ends were cut back, 0 bases at V and 5 bases at J, with 12 bases in the middle. CDR1 SGDLS and CDR2 YYNGEE come from the germline V gene. CDR3 DNA: TGTGCCAGCAGCGTAGGGGGGGGCTACGACGAGCAGTACTTC. It specifies CASSVGGGYDEQYF.

This clonotype has a handful of counts. The V call is TRBV7-9, the J call TRBJ1-5; the D gene is possibly TRBD1 (5 bases). CDR3 size: 16 residues. Trimming removed 1 base from V and 4 bases from J, with 14 bases in between. Looked up from germline, CDR1 is SEHNR and CDR2 is FQNEAQ (reference sequence). For the CDR3, the DNA is TGTGCCAGCAGCTTAGGTCGGGGGGTTGGGAATCAGCCCCAGCATTTT. It specifies CASSLGRGVGNQPQHF.

This clonotype was detected ten times or more. This chain connects TRBV20-1 to TRBJ2-5; D is unclear. V lost 3 bases and J lost 5, with 7 bases in between. CDR3 length equals 11 residues. Germline V CDR1 and CDR2: DFQATT, SNEGSKA (reference sequence). The CDR3 nucleotides are TGCAGTGCTAGCAATGAGGAGACCCAGTACTTC. This gives the protein CSASNEETQYF.

This rearrangement joins TRBV5-1 to TRBJ2-3; D remains unclear. Per the germline V gene, CDR1 is SGHRS and CDR2 is YFSETQ. This CDR3 contains 13 residues. V lost 6 bases to trimming and J lost 2 bases, with 10 bases between them. For the CDR3, the DNA is TGCGCCAGCATGCCTCCCCTCACAGATACGCAGTATTTT. Protein sequence: CASMPPLTDTQYF.

This clonotype was seen only a few times. DNA of the CDR3: TGCAGCGTTGAGGGTCGAGGCCCTCCTAGCGGCTCCTACGAGCAGTACTTC. It codes for CSVEGRGPPSGSYEQYF. J is TRBJ2-7 and V is TRBV29-1, with 7 positions matching TRBD2. The CDR3 has 17 residues. Germline CDR1 reads SQVTM; CDR2 reads ANQGSEA. Trimming cost V 3 bases and J 0 bases; bases outside gene matches: 14.

This clonotype was detected only a few times. The chain is built from TRBV5-1 and TRBJ2-2, with D possibly being TRBD1 (6 bases). The germline V and J ends were trimmed by 0 bases and 0 bases, with 9 bases remaining between them. CDR1 and CDR2 from the germline V gene are SGHRS and YFSETQ. This CDR3 has 16 amino acids. CDR3 coding DNA: TGCGCCAGCAGCTTGGTCCCAGGGGCGAACACCGGGGAGCTGTTTTTT. It translates to CASSLVPGANTGELFF.

The rearrangement joins TRBV12-3 or TRBV12-4 to TRBJ2-5; 10 bases agree with TRBD2. This CDR3 has 15 residues. Trimming at V came to 3 bases and at J to 5 bases, leaving 6 bases not matched to a gene. This CDR3 reads CASSLPSGSWETQYF. DNA for the CDR3: TGTGCCAGCAGTTTGCCTAGCGGGAGTTGGGAGACCCAGTACTTC.

The chain has TRBV27 and TRBJ2-2; the D gene is possibly TRBD2 (5 bases). V lost 7 bases and J 7 bases, leaving 7 bases between the germline ends. Germline lookup yields CDR1 MNHEY and CDR2 SMNVEV (reference sequence). This CDR3 has 11 amino acids. CDR3 coding DNA: TGTGCCAGCACCGAGGGCGGGGAGCTGTTTTTT. Translating gives CASTEGGELFF.

This clonotype was seen repeatedly, ten times or more. This chain joins TRBV7-2 and TRBJ2-1; TRBD2 matches 9 bases. Looked up from germline, CDR1 is SGHTA and CDR2 is FQGNSA. The CDR3 sequence is 16 residues long. Unmatched junction bases numbered 8, after V lost 1 base and J lost 7 bases. The CDR3 sequence is CASSLVGAGGLNEQFF. In DNA, the CDR3 is TGTGCCAGCAGCTTAGTGGGAGCGGGAGGCCTGAATGAGCAGTTCTTC. Filled out from reference TRBV7-2 and TRBJ2-1, the complete variable domain reads GAGVSQSPSNKVTEKGKDVELRCDPISGHTALYWYRQSLGQGLEFLIYFQGNSAPDKSGLPSDRFSAERTGGSVSTLTIQRTQQEDSAVYLCASSLVGAGGLNEQFFGPGTRLTVL.

The sample holds many counts of this clonotype. The rearrangement uses TRBV10-3 and TRBJ1-1, with 7 bases lining up with TRBD1. After removal of 7 bases from V and 1 base from J, the junction contained 6 bases not matched to a gene. CDR1 and CDR2 (germline): ENHRY, SYGVKD. CDR3 size: 14 residues. CDR3 sequence: CAITRGLTNTEAFF. The CDR3 nucleotides read TGTGCCATCACGAGGGGGCTCACGAACACTGAAGCTTTCTTT.

This clonotype was recorded at least ten times. The chain is built from TRBV15 and TRBJ1-1, with D uncertain. V was cut by 1 base and J by 1 base, with 1 base left in between. This CDR3 is 12 amino acids long. The germline V gene encodes CDR1 LNHNV and CDR2 YYDKDF (reference sequence). CDR3 DNA sequence: TGTGCCACCAGCAGAGCGAACACTGAAGCTTTCTTT. It specifies CATSRANTEAFF.

This clonotype showed up many times. The chain combines TRBV20-1 with TRBJ2-7; TRBD1 matches at 10 bases. The CDR3 totals 13 residues. The V segment lost 3 bases and the J segment 4 bases; nucleotides outside the gene matches: 3. In germline, CDR1 is DFQATT, CDR2 SNEGSKA (reference sequence). The CDR3 loop is CSARDRGKYEQYF. Here the CDR3 DNA reads TGCAGTGCTAGGGACAGGGGGAAATACGAGCAGTACTTC.

In its sample, this clonotype was seen a few times. The V gene is TRBV10-3, the J gene TRBJ2-2; 7 bases agree with TRBD2. V lost 3 bases, J lost 3 bases, and 4 bases stayed unmatched. In germline, CDR1 is ENHRY, CDR2 SYGVKD. The CDR3 has 15 residues. Here the CDR3 DNA reads TGTGCCATCAGTGAAAGGGAGGGCCACACCGGGGAGCTGTTTTTT. Its protein product is CAISEREGHTGELFF.

This clonotype was seen a few times. V and J are TRBV9 and TRBJ2-3; 10 bases are a match to TRBD2. The V and J ends lost 4 bases and 4 bases, in that order; junction bases with no gene match: 6. The CDR3 covers 15 residues. The V gene's germline CDR1 is SGDLS and CDR2 YYNGEE. The CDR3 reads CASSSSGTSADTQYF. CDR3 bases: TGTGCCAGCAGCTCATCCGGGACTAGCGCAGATACGCAGTATTTT.

The chain links TRBV24-1 to TRBJ2-3; 7 bases fit TRBD2. This CDR3 has 15 amino acids. From germline, CDR1 is KGHDR and CDR2 SFDVKD. Losses at the gene ends were 4 bases for V and 7 bases for J; bases not matched to a gene: 10. The CDR3 sequence: CATSESGDRGYTQYF. The CDR3 nucleotides are TGTGCCACCAGTGAAAGCGGGGATCGTGGCTATACGCAGTATTTT.

This clonotype was seen a few times. This chain joins TRBV5-5 and TRBJ2-1; tentatively, D is TRBD1 (7 bases). V lost 0 bases and J 4 bases, leaving 17 bases between the germline ends. Germline lookup yields CDR1 SGHKS and CDR2 YYEKEE (reference sequence). The CDR3 consists of 17 residues. The CDR3 DNA reads TGTGCCAGCAGCTTGGCCTACGCAGGGGGGAATTACAATGAGCAGTTCTTC. Translated, it gives CASSLAYAGGNYNEQFF. The variable domain in full, with the rest retrieved from reference TRBV5-5 and TRBJ2-1, is DAGVTQSPTHLIKTRGQQVTLRCSPISGHKSVSWYQQVLGQGPQFIFQYYEKEERGRGNFPDRFSARQFPNYSSELNVNALLLGDSALYLCASSLAYAGGNYNEQFFGPGTRLTVL.

The gene calls are TRBV18 and TRBJ2-2; no firm D call. Per the germline V gene, CDR1 is KGHSH and CDR2 is LQKENI. Trimming removed 3 bases at V and 3 bases at J, with 11 bases between. This CDR3 has 15 amino acids. The CDR3 is CASSPLTKHTGELFF. For the CDR3, the DNA is TGTGCCAGCTCACCGTTAACTAAACACACCGGGGAGCTGTTTTTT.

This clonotype has just a few counts. The chain links TRBV4-3 to TRBJ2-1, with 10 bases aligning to TRBD2. Germline V gene lookup returns CDR1 LGHNA and CDR2 YSLEER. Trimming took 0 bases from V and 4 from J; bases not matched to a gene: 12. The CDR3 length is 19 residues. The CDR3 reads CASSQDHGIEREGYNEQFF. The CDR3 nucleotides read TGCGCCAGCAGCCAAGATCATGGCATCGAGCGGGAGGGTTACAATGAGCAGTTCTTC.

The table lists this clonotype with a few counts. The chain uses TRBV7-3 and TRBJ2-6, with 7 bases identical to TRBD1. After removal of 0 bases from V and 0 bases from J, the junction contained 11 bases not matched to a gene. Germline V gene sequence: CDR1 SGHTA, CDR2 FQGTGA. The CDR3 extends over 20 amino acids. The CDR3 sequence is CASSLTRTGPLPSGANVLTF. The CDR3 DNA reads TGTGCCAGCAGCTTAACTAGGACAGGTCCCCTTCCCTCTGGGGCCAACGTCCTGACTTTC.

This clonotype was counted at least ten times. J is TRBJ2-3 and V is TRBV21-1. TRBV21-1 is designated a pseudogene. The CDR3 consists of 11 residues. As DNA, the CDR3 is TGTGCCAGCCATTCGGGAGATACGCAGTATTTT. This codes for CASHSGDTQYF.

This clonotype was seen a few times. The V gene is TRBV3-1, the J gene TRBJ1-5; D is unclear. V was cut by 3 bases and J by 4 bases, with 13 bases left in between. The CDR3 consists of 15 residues. Per germline, CDR1 LGHDT and CDR2 YNNKEL (reference sequence). The CDR3 coding sequence is TGTGCCAGCAGCCATGGGCCTAGTTGGAATCAGCCCCAGCATTTT. Protein: CASSHGPSWNQPQHF. The variable domain in full, with the rest retrieved from reference TRBV3-1 and TRBJ1-5, is DTAVSQTPKYLVTQMGNDKSIKCEQNLGHDTMYWYKQDSKKFLKIMFSYNNKELIINETVPNRFSPKSPDKAHLNLHINSLELGDSAVYFCASSHGPSWNQPQHFGDGTRLSIL.

Many counts were recorded for this clonotype. The genes are TRBV12-3 or TRBV12-4 and TRBJ2-5; 8 bases match TRBD2. The CDR3 extends over 14 amino acids. Trimming took 4 bases from V and 4 from J; bases not matched to a gene: 5. For the CDR3, the DNA is TGTGCCAGCAGTTCACTAGCGGCGGGAGAGACCCAGTACTTC. As protein: CASSSLAAGETQYF.

V and J are TRBV11-2 and TRBJ2-1; D may be TRBD1 or TRBD2 (5 bases each). The CDR3 has 19 residues. With 3 bases removed from V and 0 bases from J, the gap between germline ends came to 21 bases. The germline gives CDR1 SGHAT, CDR2 FQNNGV. The CDR3 loop reads CASSLGDMRSRSSYNEQFF. Written as DNA, the CDR3 is TGTGCCAGCAGCTTGGGGGATATGAGGTCACGAAGCTCCTACAATGAGCAGTTCTTC.

This clonotype was picked up a small number of times. The gene calls are TRBV11-2 and TRBJ2-7; 16 bases agree with TRBD2. V shed 5 bases and J 0 bases; nucleotides not matched to a gene: 7. CDR1 SGHAT and CDR2 FQNNGV come from the germline V gene. The CDR3 loop spans 18 amino acids. The DNA of the CDR3 is TGTGCCAGCAGCAAACCGGGACTAGCGGGAGGGAGCTCCTACGAGCAGTACTTC. This gives the protein CASSKPGLAGGSSYEQYF.

Of note for this clonotype: The CDR3 ends on some other residue instead of the conserved phenylalanine or tryptophan, so this is likely a read error. The rearrangement links TRBV20-1 to TRBJ2-7; 8 bases match TRBD1. Trimming took 3 bases from V and 6 from J; bases not matched to a gene: 4. The CDR3 is made up of 12 amino acids. Germline V lookup: CDR1 DFQATT, CDR2 SNEGSKA (reference sequence). In DNA, the CDR3 is TGCAGTGCTAGTCTCACAGGGGGCGAGCAGTACTGC. Amino acid sequence: CSASLTGGEQYC.